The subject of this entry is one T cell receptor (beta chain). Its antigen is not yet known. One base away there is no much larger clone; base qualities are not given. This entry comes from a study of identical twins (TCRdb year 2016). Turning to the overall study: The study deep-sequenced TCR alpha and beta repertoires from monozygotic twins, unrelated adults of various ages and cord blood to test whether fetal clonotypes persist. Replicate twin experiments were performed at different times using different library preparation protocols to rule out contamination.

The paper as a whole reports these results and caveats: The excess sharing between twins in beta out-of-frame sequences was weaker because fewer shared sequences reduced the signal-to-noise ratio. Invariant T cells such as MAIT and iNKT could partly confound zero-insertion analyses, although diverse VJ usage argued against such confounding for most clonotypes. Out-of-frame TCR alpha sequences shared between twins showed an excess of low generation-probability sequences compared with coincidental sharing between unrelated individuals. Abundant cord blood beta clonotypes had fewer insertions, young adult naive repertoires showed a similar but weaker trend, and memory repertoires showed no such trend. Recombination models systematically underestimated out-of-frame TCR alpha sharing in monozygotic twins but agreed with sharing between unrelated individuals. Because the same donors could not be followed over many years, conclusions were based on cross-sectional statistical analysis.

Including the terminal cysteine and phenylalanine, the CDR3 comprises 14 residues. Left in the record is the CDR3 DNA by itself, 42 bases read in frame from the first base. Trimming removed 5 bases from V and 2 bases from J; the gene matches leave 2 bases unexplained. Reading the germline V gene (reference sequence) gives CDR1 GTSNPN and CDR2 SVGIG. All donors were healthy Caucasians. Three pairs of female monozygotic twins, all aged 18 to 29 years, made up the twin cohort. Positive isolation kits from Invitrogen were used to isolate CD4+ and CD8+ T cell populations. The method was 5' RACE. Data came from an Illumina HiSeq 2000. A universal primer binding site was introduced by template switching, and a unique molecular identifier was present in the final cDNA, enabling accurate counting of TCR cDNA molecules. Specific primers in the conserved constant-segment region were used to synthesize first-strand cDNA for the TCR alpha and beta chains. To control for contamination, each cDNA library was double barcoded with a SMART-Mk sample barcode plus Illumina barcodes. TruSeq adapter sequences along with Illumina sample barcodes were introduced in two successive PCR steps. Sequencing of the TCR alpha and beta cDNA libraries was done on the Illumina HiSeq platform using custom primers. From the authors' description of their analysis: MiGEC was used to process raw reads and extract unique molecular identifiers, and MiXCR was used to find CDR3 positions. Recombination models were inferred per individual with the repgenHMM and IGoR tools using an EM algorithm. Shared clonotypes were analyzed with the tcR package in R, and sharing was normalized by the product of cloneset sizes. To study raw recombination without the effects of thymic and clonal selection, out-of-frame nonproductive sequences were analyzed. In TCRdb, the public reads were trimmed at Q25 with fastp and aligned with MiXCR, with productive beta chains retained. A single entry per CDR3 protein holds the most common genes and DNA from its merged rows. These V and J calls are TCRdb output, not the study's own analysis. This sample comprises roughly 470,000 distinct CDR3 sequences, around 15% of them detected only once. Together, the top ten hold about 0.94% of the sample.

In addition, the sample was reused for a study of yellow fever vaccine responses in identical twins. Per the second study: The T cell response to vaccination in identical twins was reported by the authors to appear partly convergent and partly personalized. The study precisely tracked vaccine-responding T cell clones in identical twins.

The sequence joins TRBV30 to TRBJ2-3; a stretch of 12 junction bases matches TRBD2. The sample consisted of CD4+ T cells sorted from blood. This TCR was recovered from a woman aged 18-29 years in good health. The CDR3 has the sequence CAWRLAGATDTQYF. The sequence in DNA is TGTGCCTGGCGACTAGCGGGGGCCACAGATACGCAGTATTTT.